Below, one T cell receptor beta chain is given with its context. The antigen remains unidentified. Reverse transcription used about 0.45 to 1 ug RNA and random hexamers. Amplification of TCR beta CDR3 spanned 54 Vbeta and 13 Jbeta via immunoSEQ multiplex PCR. One entry per CDR3 protein results from TCRdb running MiXCR on the immunoSEQ multiplex PCR reads. The sample consists of about 180,000 distinct CDR3 sequences, roughly 94% of them appearing once. This entry is derived from a study of CD8 T cells in Susac syndrome. Study context: Each patient with Susac syndrome, at the time of blood draw, was therapy-naive, on corticosteroids, or on intravenous immunoglobulin alone.

FACS was used to enrich TEMRA cells, whereas the CD8+ and CD4+ T cells were obtained by negative isolation. Broader study findings: The CD4+ T cell repertoires from Susac syndrome exhibited no clonal expansion.

The TCR comes from a human donor with Susac syndrome. The sequenced sample consisted of CD4+ T cells from PBMCs.

CDR3 in DNA: TGTGCCAGCAGCTTACTAGCGGGGAACTACAATGAGCAGTTCTTC. Its protein is CASSLLAGNYNEQFF. The chain couples TRBV7-3 to TRBJ2-1; 9 nucleotides agree with TRBD2. This CDR3 is built from 15 residues. V shed 2 bases and J 3 bases; nucleotides not matched to a gene: 2. Germline V gives CDR1 SGHTA, CDR2 FQGTGA. Complete variable domain (other parts from reference TRBV7-3 and TRBJ2-1): GAGVSQTPSNKVTEKGKYVELRCDPISGHTALYWYRQSLGQGPEFLIYFQGTGAADDSGLPNDRFFAVRPEGSVSTLKIQRTERGDSAVYLCASSLLAGNYNEQFFGPGTRLTVL.